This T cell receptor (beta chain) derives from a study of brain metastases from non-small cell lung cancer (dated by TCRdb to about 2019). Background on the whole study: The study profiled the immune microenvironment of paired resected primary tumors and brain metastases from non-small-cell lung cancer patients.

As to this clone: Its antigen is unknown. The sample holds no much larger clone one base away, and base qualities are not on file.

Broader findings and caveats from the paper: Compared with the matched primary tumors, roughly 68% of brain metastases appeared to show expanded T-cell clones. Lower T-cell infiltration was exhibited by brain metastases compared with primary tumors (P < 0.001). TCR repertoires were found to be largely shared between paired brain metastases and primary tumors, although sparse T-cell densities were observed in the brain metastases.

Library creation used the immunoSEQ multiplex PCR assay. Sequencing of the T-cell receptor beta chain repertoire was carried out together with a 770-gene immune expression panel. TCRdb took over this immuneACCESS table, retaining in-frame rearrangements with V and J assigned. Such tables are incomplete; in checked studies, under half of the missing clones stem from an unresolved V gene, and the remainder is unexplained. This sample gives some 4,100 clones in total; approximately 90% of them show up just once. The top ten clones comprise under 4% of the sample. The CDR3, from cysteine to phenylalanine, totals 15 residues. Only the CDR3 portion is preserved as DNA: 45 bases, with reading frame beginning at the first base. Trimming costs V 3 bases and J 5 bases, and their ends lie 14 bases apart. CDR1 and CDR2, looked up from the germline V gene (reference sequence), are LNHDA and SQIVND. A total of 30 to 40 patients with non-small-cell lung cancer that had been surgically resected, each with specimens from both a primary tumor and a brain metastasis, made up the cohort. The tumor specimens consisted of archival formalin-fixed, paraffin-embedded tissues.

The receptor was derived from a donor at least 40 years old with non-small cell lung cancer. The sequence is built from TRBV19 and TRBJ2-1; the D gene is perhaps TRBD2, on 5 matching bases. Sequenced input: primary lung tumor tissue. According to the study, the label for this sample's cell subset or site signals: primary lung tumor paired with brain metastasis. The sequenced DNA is TGTGCCAGTAGTATTGCGGGCCGAGGAAACAATGAGCAGTTCTTC. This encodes CASSIAGRGNNEQFF.